What follows describes a single TCR beta chain. The antigen it binds to is not known. Base qualities are not provided; no much larger clone lies one nucleotide away. TCR CDR3 regions were amplified from genomic DNA by multiplex PCR using the deep immunoSEQ assay. Extracted genomic DNA from each cell subset was distributed evenly across all wells of several immunoSEQ 96-well plates, and each plate was treated as a replicate. For sorted subsets, about 0.2 ug genomic DNA, equal to 25,000 to 35,000 T cell genomes, was loaded into each replicate PCR. Purified libraries were measured with a Qubit 3.0 fluorometer, size-checked on a Bioanalyzer 2100, and measured again with the KAPA Library Quantification kit. Every immunoSEQ 96-well plate was sequenced on a dedicated single-read 150-cycle Illumina NextSeq 550 flow cell. The study's own analysis went as follows. Because only junctional sequences without quality scores were contained in the immunoSEQ output, filtering matching that applied to full-length reads could not be performed. To assign V/J genes and CDR3, sequences were annotated against IMGT germline references using PyIR, a Python wrapper for IgBLAST v1.9. Reads were removed for weak V/J assignments (E-value above 1e-6), missing CDR3, stop codons, out-of-frame junctions, or ambiguous translated residues. V3J clonotypes were defined as sequences sharing the same inferred V gene, J gene, and CDR3 amino acid sequence. Percentage overlap between repertoires was calculated by dividing the number of shared unique clonotypes by the size of the smaller repertoire. Three approaches were used to assess repertoire richness: RTK rarefaction, the Chao1 estimator, and Recon v2.1 estimates of unobserved clonotypes. Generation probabilities were computed with OLGA for all TCRbeta clonotypes obtained by the gDNA method from several donors. This immuneACCESS table, as held by TCRdb, lists in-frame sequences with V and J called but not all clones. Of the missing ones, under half trace to an unresolved V gene in checked studies; the others have no known cause. The DNA gave D and trimming, while V, J and clone size come from that table. This sample has about 2.3 million clones in its table, and 80% to 95% of those were observed once. Under 0.45% of the sample comes from the top ten.

V is clipped by 4 bases and J by 0 bases, and the sequence between their germline boundaries is 16 bases long. According to the germline V gene, CDR1 reads SGHDN and CDR2 reads FVKESK. CDR3 length: 16 amino acids, cysteine to phenylalanine. Only the CDR3 portion is preserved as DNA: 48 bases, with reading frame beginning at the first base. Healthy HIV-negative adults with no recently reported acute infections or vaccinations were included as donors. Every donor was a Caucasian adult living in Nashville, Tennessee, USA. CD4+ T cells were enriched by magnetic negative selection; naive cells were then positively selected on CD45RA, and the negative fraction formed the memory subset. Blood was obtained by leukapheresis, after which PBMCs were separated by Ficoll-Histopaque density gradient centrifugation and cryopreserved in liquid nitrogen vapor phase. Analytical flow cytometry was used to check the purity and quantity of every magnetically sorted T cell population. Each sorted fraction had its genomic DNA isolated and then quantified by UV absorbance on a Nanodrop 2000c.

This record belongs to a study of shared clonotypes between healthy human individuals (dated by TCRdb to 2020 to 2022). Study-wide context: Two women and a few men aged 18 to 49 years were included in the cohort. For each donor, CD4 naive and CD4 memory were each given three plates, CD8 naive was given two plates, and CD8 memory was given one plate. To estimate repertoire size and how much clonotype sharing occurs between individuals, the study deeply sequenced the blood TCR repertoires of several healthy adults. Per donor, leukapheresis produced somewhere between about 0.94 and 9.5 billion PBMCs. To increase sequencing depth and limit assay-specific biases, TCR repertoire library preparation and sequencing were carried out by different laboratories using diverse techniques.

Overall study results and their limits: Naive subsets generally had larger estimated clonotype richness than memory subsets. Sharing across a few donors was observed for around 5% of naive CD4, less than 4% of naive CD8, 2% to 2.5% of memory CD4, and about 0.4% of memory CD8 clonotypes. Compared with non-shared clonotypes, clonotypes shared by all four sorted-subset donors had higher generation probabilities. Sampling was restricted to blood, and TCR repertoires in tissues likely differ from the TCR repertoires found in blood. Because the study included only a small number of donors, the genetic and exposure-history diversity represented was limited. Pairwise subsampling indicated that sequencing depth was expected to affect the degree of clonotype sharing among donors. Even with the large sequencing depth, rarefaction of the sorted-subset datasets indicated that sequencing was incomplete.

The clonotype was recovered from a man aged 18 to 29 in good health. Some clones in this sample may be carry-over from other donors' samples. In this chain, TRBV14 is recombined with TRBJ2-7; TRBD2 might be the D gene, on 6 matching bases. The sequenced sample was naive CD4+ T cells from PBMCs. The cell subset or site label for this specimen denotes: CD45RA+ positively selected. The nucleotides read TGTGCCAGCAGCCGACTAGGGAATGCGTACTCCTACGAGCAGTACTTC. It is translated as CASSRLGNAYSYEQYF.